Here is one TCR beta chain with its context. Antigen unknown. CDR3 length: 19 amino acids. With 3 bases removed from V and 0 bases from J, the gap between germline ends came to 18 bases. In germline, CDR1 is MNHEY, CDR2 SMNVEV (reference sequence). This entry belongs to a study of stem cell transplantation in POMP-related autoinflammatory disease. Overall study context: Impaired MHC class I-dependent CD8+ differentiation was hypothesized from defective thymoproteasomes. Pre-transplant patients had naive-skewed CD4+ T cells and few CD8+ T cells. Neutrophil and platelet engraftment from the graft donor was 100% through one year after transplant. Whole-study findings and limits: Patients with PRAID showed a restricted number of unique TRB V-J gene pairings.

TCRdb's table, derived via immunoSEQ multiplex PCR, lists solely in-frame clones and lacks some. Here the sample spans tens of thousands of clones, around 90% being singletons. This specimen was CD4+ T cells from PBMCs, taken after stem cell transplantation. The chain links TRBV27 to TRBJ2-6; D is unresolved. This clonotype was sampled from a human patient with POMP-related autoinflammation and immune dysregulation (PRAID). The graft donor may be the source of some T cells. The CDR3 loop is CASSLSPTLAVSGANVLTF. As DNA, the CDR3 is TGTGCCAGCAGTTTGTCCCCCACCTTGGCCGTCTCTGGGGCCAACGTCCTGACTTTC. The variable domain in full, with the rest retrieved from reference TRBV27 and TRBJ2-6, is EAQVTQNPRYLITVTGKKLTVTCSQNMNHEYMSWYRQDPGLGLRQIYYSMNVEVTDKGDVPEGYKVSRKEKRNFPLILESPSPNQTSLYFCASSLSPTLAVSGANVLTFGAGSRLTVL.